Listed below are T cell receptor beta chains from one sample, sequenced in a study of beta chain features in type 1 diabetes. Only in-frame clones appear in the TCRdb table, and some are missing; sequencing was by immunoSEQ multiplex PCR. The table lists 250,000 to 350,000 clones, approximately 15% of them singletons. Material: central memory CD4+ T cells from blood. The receptors come from a man aged 25 to 40 in good health. Both conserved end residues are part of each CDR3. D genes are given only for firm matches. Not all rows give a size; the values are once, few, many and, for expanded clones, a class.

clone_size d_call j_call v_call cdr3_nt cdr3_aa
many NA TRBJ2-6 TRBV2 TGTGCCAGCTCGGCTGGGGCCAACGTCCTGACTTTC CASSAGANVLTF
NA NA TRBJ1-1 TRBV5-1 TGCGCCAGCAGCTTTTCAGTTAACACTGAAGCTTTCTTT CASSFSVNTEAFF
once TRBD1 TRBJ1-2 TRBV10-3 TGTGCCATCAGTGGACAGGGGAAGAACTATGGCTACACCTTC CAISGQGKNYGYTF
NA NA TRBJ2-1 TRBV7-9 TGTGCCAGCAGCTTAAGGAGGGGCTCCTACAATGAGCAGTTCTTC CASSLRRGSYNEQFF
NA NA TRBJ2-3 TRBV6-5 TGTGCCAGCAGTTTCTTTGGTGGTACTAGCACAGATACGCAGTATTTT CASSFFGGTSTDTQYF
few NA TRBJ2-1 TRBV7-2 TGTGCCAGCAGCTCGCTGGGTGGCGGGGCAAACAATGAGCAGTTCTTC CASSSLGGGANNEQFF
NA NA TRBJ1-4 TRBV4-1 TGCGCCAGCAGGCGGGTCCAAAGGACCGGAGAAAAACTGTTTTTT CASRRVQRTGEKLFF
NA TRBD1 TRBJ1-2 TRBV7-2 TGTGCCAGCAGCTTATCGGCCTTGACAGGGAACTATGGCTACACCTTC CASSLSALTGNYGYTF
NA NA TRBJ2-7 TRBV11-2 TGTGCCAGCAGCTTTCCGGTCGCTGGGCCTTCCTACGAGCAGTACTTC CASSFPVAGPSYEQYF
many TRBD1 TRBJ1-2 TRBV15 TGTGCCACCAGCAGAGGTCAACGGGACAGCAAGGGAGGTGGCTTTGGCTACACCTTC CATSRGQRDSKGGGFGYTF
few NA TRBJ2-4 TRBV6-1 TGTGCCAGCGGACCTCATGGGGACATTCAGTACTTC CASGPHGDIQYF
NA TRBD1 TRBJ1-2 TRBV29-1 TGCAGCGCACTACCTACGACAGGGGGCTATGGCTACACCTTC CSALPTTGGYGYTF
few NA TRBJ2-7 TRBV2 TGTGCCAGCAGACCCCTTGGCGAGCAGTACTTC CASRPLGEQYF
few TRBD1 TRBJ2-2 TRBV6-5 TGTGCCAGCAATCAACAGGGGGGGAACACCGGGGAGCTGTTTTTT CASNQQGGNTGELFF
many NA TRBJ2-2 TRBV4-3 TGCGCCAGCAGCCAAGATCATGGGGTCGCCGGGGAGCTGTTTTTT CASSQDHGVAGELFF
many NA TRBJ2-2 TRBV5-1 TGCGCCAGCAGCTCACAGGGTTGGACCGGGGAGCTGTTTTTT CASSSQGWTGELFF
NA NA TRBJ2-2 TRBV9 TGTGCCAGCAGCGGGACGGGGGCCAACACCGGGGAGCTGTTTTTT CASSGTGANTGELFF
few NA TRBJ2-1 TRBV11-1 TGTGCCAGCAGTGGAGGGACCAACAATGAGCAGTTCTTC CASSGGTNNEQFF
NA TRBD1 TRBJ1-4 TRBV6-6 TGTGCCAGCAGTTACCTCGGGACAGGGAATGAAAAACTGTTTTTT CASSYLGTGNEKLFF
NA TRBD2 TRBJ2-5 TRBV6-6 TGTGCCATCAGTGCTAGCGGGGGGGAAGAGACCCAGTACTTC CAISASGGEETQYF
NA TRBD1 TRBJ1-2 TRBV7-2 TGTGCCAGCAGCCCCCGACAGGGGGCACACTATGGCTACACCTTC CASSPRQGAHYGYTF
many NA TRBJ2-4 TRBV27 TGTGCCAGCAGTCCCGCGTCGGACGGGACAAACATTCAGTACTTC CASSPASDGTNIQYF
few TRBD1 TRBJ1-4 TRBV14 TGTGCCAGCAGCCGAGGACAGGTCCATCCCGAAAAACTGTTTTTT CASSRGQVHPEKLFF
many NA TRBJ2-2 TRBV15 TGTGCCACCAGCAGAGATCTACGGGCGGGGGAGCTGTTTTTT CATSRDLRAGELFF
once NA TRBJ2-3 TRBV7-2 TGTGCCAGCAGCCTCGGGACAAGCACAGATACGCAGTATTTT CASSLGTSTDTQYF
NA NA TRBJ2-5 TRBV30 TGTGCCTGGACCCGGGGGCGGCCCGGGACCCAGTACTTC CAWTRGRPGTQYF
few NA TRBJ1-1 TRBV6-5 TGTGCCAGCAGGGACCGCTCGATGGGTGATGAAGCTTTCTTT CASRDRSMGDEAFF
few TRBD2 TRBJ2-1 TRBV25-1 TGTGCCAGCAGCGTCCTAGCGGGAGGAATTAACAATGAGCAGTTCTTC CASSVLAGGINNEQFF
few NA TRBJ2-1 TRBV11-3 TGTGCCAGCAGCTTATTACTGGGGCACAATGAGCAGTTCTTC CASSLLLGHNEQFF
NA TRBD2 TRBJ2-5 TRBV19 TGTGCCAGTAGTTGGACTAGCACAGAGACCCAGTACTTC CASSWTSTETQYF
NA NA TRBJ1-1 TRBV27 TGTGCCAGCAGTCCTTCCTGGGGAAGAGACACTGAAGCTTTCTTT CASSPSWGRDTEAFF
few NA TRBJ1-1 TRBV5-1 TGCGCCAGCAGCTCGTCGGCCCAGTCCGGCACTGAAGCTTTCTTT CASSSSAQSGTEAFF
few TRBD2 TRBJ2-5 TRBV7-2 TGTGCCAGCAGCTTTAGCGGGGGTCCTTCGAAGACCCAGTACTTC CASSFSGGPSKTQYF
few TRBD2 TRBJ2-7 TRBV7-2 TGTGCCAGCAGCTTGGGGACTAGCGCCAACGAGCAGTACTTC CASSLGTSANEQYF
NA NA TRBJ1-1 TRBV6-1 TGTGCCAGCAGTGAAACGTTTGGATACACTGAAGCTTTCTTT CASSETFGYTEAFF
NA TRBD2 TRBJ2-2 TRBV28 TGTGCCAGCAGCCCGGGACTAGCGAGCACCGGGGAGCTGTTTTTT CASSPGLASTGELFF
NA NA TRBJ2-5 TRBV5-1 TGCGCCAGCAGCTTGGTCCCAGGCCAAGAGACCCAGTACTTC CASSLVPGQETQYF
NA NA TRBJ2-2 TRBV2 TGTGCCAGCAGCCGTAAGAACAGGGATACGAACACCGGGGAGCTGTTTTTT CASSRKNRDTNTGELFF
many NA TRBJ2-4 TRBV29-1 TGCAGCGTTCGCCTAGCCAAAAACATTCAGTACTTC CSVRLAKNIQYF
few NA TRBJ1-4 TRBV15 TGTGCCACCAGCAGAGTTGCCCGGGGAGGCCCTGAACTGTTTTTT CATSRVARGGPELFF
many NA TRBJ2-5 TRBV11-2 TGTGCCAGCAGCTTAGCGGCATTTCAAGAGACCCAGTACTTC CASSLAAFQETQYF
NA TRBD2 TRBJ2-3 TRBV7-2 TGTGCCAGCAGCTCGCCGGCGGGGAGCGGGAGAGGGGATACGCAGTATTTT CASSSPAGSGRGDTQYF
NA NA TRBJ2-3 TRBV7-2 TGTGCCAGCAGCCCTTTAACGGGAGCGCAGTATTTT CASSPLTGAQYF
few TRBD2 TRBJ2-7 TRBV28 TGTGCCAGCATTCCCCCCGGGGGGGCCTACGAGCAGTACTTC CASIPPGGAYEQYF
NA TRBD1 TRBJ2-5 TRBV13 TGTGCCAGCAGCGTGAAACTCGGGACAGGGTTCGGGACCCAGTACTTC CASSVKLGTGFGTQYF
many NA TRBJ2-1 TRBV4-3 TGCGCCAGCAGCCAAGAACCGGGACACTACAATGAGCAGTTCTTC CASSQEPGHYNEQFF
NA TRBD2 TRBJ2-5 TRBV2 TGTGCCAGCAGCGCCCTAGCGGGAGAGACCCAGTACTTC CASSALAGETQYF
NA NA TRBJ1-1 TRBV19 TGTGCCAGTAGTAAAAACAGGGTCACGCGCAGGGCTGAAGCTTTCTTT CASSKNRVTRRAEAFF
NA NA TRBJ2-5 TRBV29-1 TGCAGCGTTAGTTTCGACCAAGAGACCCAGTACTTC CSVSFDQETQYF
few TRBD2 TRBJ2-1 TRBV4-2 TGTGCCAGCAGCCATGTAGCGGGGGGGTTTAATGAGCAGTTCTTC CASSHVAGGFNEQFF
NA NA TRBJ2-3 TRBV11-2 TGTGCCAGCAGCTTATTCCTAGCGACAGATACGCAGTATTTT CASSLFLATDTQYF
few NA TRBJ2-5 TRBV5-4 TGTGCCAGCAGCGGAGATGGAGTGGTAAAAGAATCAGAGACCCAGTACTTC CASSGDGVVKESETQYF
few NA TRBJ2-3 TRBV21-1 TGTGCCAGCAGCATTTTACAGGGGGACCCTACTAGCGGGAGGCTGATAGATACGCAGTATTTT CASSILQGDPTSGRLIDTQYF
few NA TRBJ1-2 TRBV6-1 TGTGCCAGCAGTGAACTAGAGGTCTATGGCTACACCTTC CASSELEVYGYTF
once NA TRBJ1-6 TRBV5-1 TGCGCCAGCAGCTTGGCGGGGTCGAATTCACCCCTCCACTTT CASSLAGSNSPLHF
NA NA TRBJ1-2 TRBV14 TGTGCTTTCCATGTCAGGGCTTTGAACTATGGCTACACCTTC CAFHVRALNYGYTF
few TRBD1 TRBJ2-7 TRBV6-5 TGTGCCGATCTGGACAGGGTCTACGAGCAGTACTTC CADLDRVYEQYF